This entry features one T cell receptor beta chain sequence. Antigen specificity is unknown. These data are taken from a study of PD-1 blockade in classical Hodgkin lymphoma. Broader study findings: Repertoires differed for reasons still undefined, possibly disease activity or prior therapy. Similar baseline diversity was found in complete responders and newly diagnosed patients.

Time point specified: cycle 4 day 1 (C4D1), after 5 to 7 weeks of nivolumab. Autologous stem cell transplantation was followed by relapse in every patient, and brentuximab vedotin exposure varied. Progressive disease, partial response or complete response was each patient's best response. Trimming pared 3 bases from V and 1 base from J, leaving 13 bases between. CDR3 length: 15 residues. Looked up from germline, CDR1 is SGHRS and CDR2 is YFSETQ. Libraries were prepared by immunoSEQ multiplex PCR; TCRdb keeps only in-frame clonotypes and omits some of them. The sample carries tens of thousands of clones, nearly 90% recorded once.

This chain links TRBV5-1 with TRBJ2-5, with D tentatively TRBD1 (5 bases). Sequencing used peripheral blood mononuclear cells (PBMCs), obtained before the fourth cycle of nivolumab. This clonotype was sampled from a human donor with classical Hodgkin lymphoma. In DNA, the CDR3 is TGCGCCAGCAGCTCCGTCCCGACAGCCCAAGAGACCCAGTACTTC. Translated: CASSSVPTAQETQYF. The full variable domain, its missing parts supplied by reference TRBV5-1 and TRBJ2-5, is KAGVTQTPRYLIKTRGQQVTLSCSPISGHRSVSWYQQTPGQGLQFLFEYFSETQRNKGNFPGRFSGRQFSNSRSEMNVSTLELGDSALYLCASSSVPTAQETQYFGPGTRLLVL.